The 27 T cell receptor beta chains below all came from one sample that was sequenced in a study of T cell repertoires in cytomegalovirus infection. One entry per CDR3 protein results from TCRdb running MiXCR on the reads. The sample has some 480,000 distinct CDR3 sequences, about 33% seen once. No antigens are known for them. Sequencing used cultured PBMCs, obtained from culture after CMV antigen stimulation. The receptor source for this set is a human donor in good health (CMV status not recorded). Some clones in this sample may be carry-over from other donors' samples.

This clonotype appeared a few times. The CDR3 loop reads CASSTGGWGTQYF. The CDR3, as DNA: TGTGCCAGCAGTACAGGGGGATGGGGGACCCAGTACTTC. The chain combines TRBV7-3 with TRBJ2-5, with 8 bases fitting TRBD1. Trimming took 6 bases from V and 7 from J; bases not matched to a gene: 7. CDR1 is SGHTA and CDR2 is FQGTGA in the germline V gene. CDR3 length equals 13 residues.

This clonotype has just a few counts. The V and J genes are TRBV4-2 and TRBJ1-1, with TRBD1 matching over 10 bases. CDR3 length: 16 amino acids. Unmatched junction bases numbered 8, after V lost 4 bases and J lost 3 bases. In germline, CDR1 is LGHNA, CDR2 YNFKEQ. This CDR3 reads CASSRETGGADTEAFF. The CDR3 coding sequence is TGTGCCAGCAGCCGAGAGACAGGGGGCGCGGACACTGAAGCTTTCTTT.

This clonotype was detected a few times. This chain connects TRBV7-2 to TRBJ2-2; D possibly corresponds to TRBD1 (5 bases). The CDR3 spans 15 residues. The germline CDR1 and CDR2 sequences are SGHTA and FQGNSA. V was trimmed by 6 bases and J by 3 bases, leaving 14 bases between them. CDR3 in amino acids: CASRRDRAHTGELFF. The CDR3, as DNA: TGTGCCAGCAGGCGAGACAGAGCCCACACCGGGGAGCTGTTTTTT. Full variable domain (outside the CDR3, taken from reference TRBV7-2 and TRBJ2-2): GAGVSQSPSNKVTEKGKDVELRCDPISGHTALYWYRQSLGQGLEFLIYFQGNSAPDKSGLPSDRFSAERTGGSVSTLTIQRTQQEDSAVYLCASRRDRAHTGELFFGEGSRLTVL.

This clonotype was seen at least ten times. V usage is TRBV7-2 and J usage is TRBJ2-3, with D uncertain. Germline lookup yields CDR1 SGHTA and CDR2 FQGNSA. The CDR3 consists of 14 residues. The V gene lost 7 bases and the J gene lost 4 bases, with 15 bases spanning the gap. The CDR3 coding sequence is TGTGCCAGCATCATCGGAAGAAGGGCAGATACGCAGTATTTT. This sequence encodes CASIIGRRADTQYF. The whole variable domain, filled in from reference TRBV7-2 and TRBJ2-3, reads GAGVSQSPSNKVTEKGKDVELRCDPISGHTALYWYRQSLGQGLEFLIYFQGNSAPDKSGLPSDRFSAERTGGSVSTLTIQRTQQEDSAVYLCASIIGRRADTQYFGPGTRLTVL.

The chain uses TRBV7-2 and TRBJ2-7; perhaps D is TRBD1 or TRBD2 (5 bases each). The V gene lost 5 bases and the J gene lost 2 bases, with 19 bases spanning the gap. This CDR3 spans 16 amino acids. CDR1 and CDR2 (germline): SGHTA, FQGNSA. The CDR3 DNA follows: TGTGCCAGCAGCCCAATAGGGGAGAGTGGGGCCTACGAGCAGTACTTC. It encodes CASSPIGESGAYEQYF. Together with reference TRBV7-2 and TRBJ2-7, the CDR3 gives the full variable domain: GAGVSQSPSNKVTEKGKDVELRCDPISGHTALYWYRQSLGQGLEFLIYFQGNSAPDKSGLPSDRFSAERTGGSVSTLTIQRTQQEDSAVYLCASSPIGESGAYEQYFGPGTRLTVT.

There are many counts of this clonotype. V gene TRBV12-3 or TRBV12-4 combines with J gene TRBJ1-3, with D perhaps TRBD1 (6 bases). The CDR3 is made up of 15 amino acids. V lost 5 bases and J lost 0, with 11 bases in between. The CDR3 here is CASSAQGSSGNTIYF. The CDR3 bases are TGTGCCAGCAGTGCCCAGGGGAGCTCTGGAAACACCATATATTTT.

A few counts support this clonotype. This chain uses TRBV12-3 or TRBV12-4 with TRBJ1-1; 10 bases agree with TRBD1. The trim removed 4 bases at V and 4 bases at J, leaving 6 bases unmatched. This CDR3 comprises 15 residues. CDR3 nucleotides: TGTGCCAGCAGTTGGGGACAGGGGTCGGGCACTGAAGCTTTCTTT. Its protein product is CASSWGQGSGTEAFF.

V usage is TRBV4-3 and J usage is TRBJ1-5, with no clear D. Germline V gene data show CDR1 as LGHNA and CDR2 as YSLEER. The V end was cut by 0 bases, the J end by 7 bases, with 7 bases between. The CDR3 has 13 amino acids. This CDR3 reads CASSQDQDQPQHF. Here the CDR3 DNA reads TGCGCCAGCAGCCAAGACCAGGACCAGCCCCAGCATTTT.

The chain has TRBV10-3 and TRBJ2-6; no definite D call. CDR3 length: 14 residues. Germline V gene data show CDR1 as ENHRY and CDR2 as SYGVKD. Trimming shortened V by 6 bases and J by 0 bases, and 6 bases separated the two germline ends. CDR3 loop: CAIRETSGANVLTF. CDR3 nucleotide sequence: TGTGCCATCAGGGAGACCTCTGGGGCCAACGTCCTGACTTTC.

Details on this clonotype: One junction end does not reproduce the germline sequence, and a read error may be involved. The chain links TRBV2 to TRBJ2-1; no clear D gene. The CDR3 runs 13 residues. Germline lookup yields CDR1 SNHLY and CDR2 FYNNEI. CDR3 loop: CASTEQNYNEQFF. CDR3 nucleotide sequence: TGTGCCAGCACTGAACAGAACTACAATGAGCAGTTCTTC.

The chain is built from TRBV6-1 and TRBJ2-1; tentative D call: TRBD2 (6 bases). CDR1 is MNHNS, CDR2 SASEGT, per germline. V lost 11 bases and J 4 bases, leaving 15 bases between the germline ends. This CDR3 has 13 amino acids. The CDR3 nucleotides read TGTGCCGGCCGACTAGACAGTTACAATGAGCAGTTCTTC. The encoded protein is CAGRLDSYNEQFF.

CDR3 sequence: CATSRIPPLAGGEETQYF. The CDR3 DNA follows: TGTGCCACCAGCAGAATTCCCCCCTTAGCGGGGGGCGAGGAGACCCAGTACTTC. The rearrangement links TRBV15 to TRBJ2-5; 10 bases agree with TRBD2. CDR1 and CDR2 from the germline V gene are LNHNV and YYDKDF (reference sequence). The CDR3 totals 18 residues. The V gene end was trimmed by 2 bases and the J gene end by 5 bases; junction bases not matched to a gene: 14. The whole variable domain, filled in from reference TRBV15 and TRBJ2-5, reads DAMVIQNPRYQVTQFGKPVTLSCSQTLNHNVMYWYQQKSSQAPKLLFHYYDKDFNNEADTPDNFQSRRPNTSFCFLDIRSPGLGDTAMYLCATSRIPPLAGGEETQYFGPGTRLLVL.

This clonotype was observed a few times. The chain employs TRBV19 and TRBJ1-1, with 9 bases fitting TRBD1. V gave up 7 bases and J gave up 5 bases; unmatched junction bases: 2. This CDR3 is built from 12 residues. Germline V gene lookup returns CDR1 LNHDA and CDR2 SQIVND (reference sequence). DNA of the CDR3: TGTGCCAGTAAGACAGGGGGGACTGAAGCTTTCTTT. Its protein product is CASKTGGTEAFF.

This chain connects TRBV20-1 to TRBJ2-7, with TRBD2 identical over 7 bases. The CDR3 spans 13 residues. Germline CDR1 reads DFQATT; CDR2 reads SNEGSKA (reference sequence). Trimming took 5 bases from V and 3 from J; bases not matched to a gene: 7. The CDR3 region has the DNA TGCAGTGCTTTCCCAGCGGGGAGCTACGAGCAGTACGTC. Protein sequence: CSAFPAGSYEQYV.

The V gene is TRBV25-1, the J gene TRBJ1-4; unclear D gene. Trimming shortened V by 0 bases and J by 6 bases, and 8 bases separated the two germline ends. The CDR3 sequence is 14 residues long. CDR1 is MGHDK, CDR2 SYGVNS, per germline. The chain's CDR3 is CASSEYREDEKLFF. In DNA, the CDR3 is TGTGCCAGCAGTGAATATCGCGAAGATGAAAAACTGTTTTTT.

V is TRBV7-2 and J is TRBJ2-7; TRBD2 agrees at 10 bases. Looked up from germline, CDR1 is SGHTA and CDR2 is FQGNSA. The CDR3 covers 17 residues. Trimming at V came to 0 bases and at J to 7 bases, leaving 12 bases not matched to a gene. The CDR3 coding sequence is TGTGCCAGCAGCTTAGCCCTAGCGGGAGTGGGGGCAGAAGAGCAGTACGTC. This translates into CASSLALAGVGAEEQYV.

This rearrangement joins TRBV6-6 to TRBJ1-5; a possible D gene is TRBD1 (6 bases). V lost 11 bases and J lost 5, with 25 bases in between. This CDR3 comprises 16 residues. The germline V gene has CDR1 MNHNY and CDR2 SVGAGI (reference sequence). The CDR3 nucleotides are TGTGCCGGGATCGTTGGCATAGAGACAGGACATCAGCCCCAGCATTTT. It specifies CAGIVGIETGHQPQHF.

The chain is built from TRBV4-1 and TRBJ2-7, with 9 bases matching TRBD2. Germline values: CDR1 MGHRA, CDR2 YSYEKL. The CDR3 is 14 amino acids. The V segment lost 2 bases and the J segment 3 bases; nucleotides outside the gene matches: 2. CDR3 protein: CASSQIAGDYEQYV. Here the CDR3 DNA reads TGCGCCAGCAGCCAAATAGCGGGAGACTACGAGCAGTACGTC.

This clonotype was counted between two and nine times. The chain recombines TRBV7-2 with TRBJ2-3, with 7 positions matching TRBD2. In germline, CDR1 is SGHTA, CDR2 FQGNSA. This CDR3 has 15 residues. Losses at the gene ends were 7 bases for V and 0 bases for J; bases not matched to a gene: 7. This chain's CDR3 is CASNERGPSTDTQYF. CDR3 DNA: TGTGCCAGCAACGAGCGGGGACCGAGCACAGATACGCAGTATTTT.

This clonotype was observed a few times. V gene TRBV20-1 combines with J gene TRBJ2-3; 12 bases agree with TRBD1. Germline loops: CDR1 DFQATT, CDR2 SNEGSKA (reference sequence). The CDR3 covers 16 residues. V shed 5 bases, J shed 6 bases, and the junction held 12 bases outside the gene matches. The DNA of the CDR3 is TGCAGTGCTTCCGTTCCGGGACAGGGGGCAACGGATACGCAGTATTTT. This gives the protein CSASVPGQGATDTQYF.

The chain links TRBV7-8 to TRBJ1-5; D unresolved. The germline V and J ends were trimmed by 0 bases and 7 bases, with 10 bases remaining between them. The germline CDR1 and CDR2 sequences are SGHVS and FQNEAQ. The CDR3 has 14 residues. DNA of the CDR3: TGTGCCAGCAGCTTAGCGCAAGGGATCCAGCCCCAGCATTTT. Translation: CASSLAQGIQPQHF.

This clonotype was detected a few times. Compared with germline, one end of the junction differs, possibly owing to a read error. The rearrangement links TRBV18 to TRBJ2-1; 7 bases are shared with TRBD2. The germline V gene has CDR1 KGHSH and CDR2 LQKENI. The CDR3 runs to 13 residues. CDR3: CASSPRDYDEQFF. The CDR3 bases are TGTGCCAGCTCACCACGGGACTACGATGAGCAGTTCTTC.

J is TRBJ1-6 and V is TRBV4-3; possible D gene TRBD1, 5 bases. Germline CDR1 LGHNA, CDR2 YSLEER. V was shortened by 5 bases and J by 7 bases, with 12 bases between the two germline ends. The CDR3 covers 14 residues. As DNA, the CDR3 is TGCGCCAGCAGCACAGGCGACAGCAATTCACCCCTCCACTTT. The encoded protein is CASSTGDSNSPLHF.

This clonotype was found once. The V call is TRBV4-2, the J call TRBJ2-2; tentatively, D is TRBD1 (5 bases). Germline V lookup: CDR1 LGHNA, CDR2 YNFKEQ. CDR3 length: 17 amino acids. Trimming took 0 bases from V and 5 from J, leaving 16 bases between them. CDR3 sequence (DNA): TGTGCCAGCAGCCAAGAGGGGCCAGGTGCGTGGACCGGGGAGCTGTTTTTT. Residues: CASSQEGPGAWTGELFF.

The V gene is TRBV7-9, the J gene TRBJ1-2; 7 bases agree with TRBD1. The ends lost 4 bases at V and 6 bases at J; junction bases unmatched: 14. Germline V gene lookup returns CDR1 SEHNR and CDR2 FQNEAQ (reference sequence). CDR3 length equals 16 residues. This CDR3 is CASSSVRGTVRDGYTF. Here the CDR3 DNA reads TGTGCCAGCAGCTCGGTGAGGGGGACAGTGAGGGATGGCTACACCTTC.

This clonotype has a handful of counts. The chain has TRBV10-3 and TRBJ2-1, with unresolved D. Per germline, CDR1 ENHRY and CDR2 SYGVKD. Trimming stripped 3 bases from V and 2 bases from J, with 8 bases between. The CDR3 sequence is 14 residues long. The CDR3 DNA is TGTGCCATCAGTGATAGTGCAGCCTACAATGAGCAGTTCTTC. Amino acid sequence: CAISDSAAYNEQFF.

The sample holds a few counts of this clonotype. The V call is TRBV6-9, the J call TRBJ1-5; TRBD1 matches at 9 bases. V shed 3 bases and J 7 bases; nucleotides not matched to a gene: 7. Germline assignment: CDR1 MNHGY and CDR2 SVAAGI. The CDR3 runs 15 residues. The CDR3 DNA follows: TGTGCCAGCAGTTACGTACAGGGGGCTCGGCAGCCCCAGCATTTT. This gives the protein CASSYVQGARQPQHF.